The 30 T cell receptor beta chains below come from one sample, sequenced in a study of cytotoxic CD8 clonotypes in ibrutinib-treated CLL. The assay was immunoSEQ multiplex PCR, and TCRdb's table has in-frame clones only and misses some. The repertoire includes about 23,000 clones, roughly 70% of them detected once, and around 30% sits in the top ten. Sequencing was performed on PBMCs, taken after 24 months of ibrutinib treatment. Source of these receptors: a human donor with chronic lymphocytic leukemia.

As to this clone: This same CDR3 is encoded by further DNA sequences in the sample. The chain recombines TRBV27 with TRBJ1-5; 9 nucleotides match TRBD1. Germline V CDR1 and CDR2: MNHEY, SMNVEV (reference sequence). The V and J ends lost 5 bases and 7 bases, in that order; junction bases with no gene match: 6. The CDR3 sequence is 14 residues long. The CDR3 DNA follows: TGTGCCAGCAGTACTACAGGGGGCGGACAGCCCCAGCATTTT. It is translated as CASSTTGGGQPQHF.

This chain joins TRBV27 and TRBJ2-3, with 11 bases matching TRBD2. V was clipped by 3 bases and J by 7 bases; unmatched bases: 6. This CDR3 is built from 15 residues. From germline, CDR1 is MNHEY and CDR2 SMNVEV (reference sequence). CDR3 protein: CASSLRSGGVNTQYF. CDR3 bases: TGTGCCAGCAGTTTGCGTAGCGGGGGGGTAAATACGCAGTATTTT.

The CDR3 region has the DNA TGCGCCAGCAGCTTGGACCGGGACAGGGGTGGGTATGGCTACACCTTC. Encoded protein: CASSLDRDRGGYGYTF. J is TRBJ1-2 and V is TRBV5-1, with TRBD1 identical over 10 bases. The CDR3 runs to 16 residues. Germline V CDR1 and CDR2: SGHRS, YFSETQ. V shed 0 bases and J 5 bases; nucleotides not matched to a gene: 7. The whole variable domain, filled in from reference TRBV5-1 and TRBJ1-2, reads KAGVTQTPRYLIKTRGQQVTLSCSPISGHRSVSWYQQTPGQGLQFLFEYFSETQRNKGNFPGRFSGRQFSNSRSEMNVSTLELGDSALYLCASSLDRDRGGYGYTFGSGTRLTVV.

The chain carries TRBV4-1 and TRBJ1-2; D is perhaps TRBD1 (5 bases). CDR1 and CDR2 from the germline V gene are MGHRA and YSYEKL. Trimming removed 0 bases from V and 4 bases from J, with 9 bases in between. The CDR3 is 14 amino acids. CDR3 sequence (DNA): TGCGCCAGCAGCCAAGAAAGGCAGGGCTATGGCTACACCTTC. Translating it yields CASSQERQGYGYTF.

The CDR3 region is CASSFTGEEAFF. Written as DNA, the CDR3 is TGTGCCAGCAGCTTCACAGGGGAGGAAGCTTTCTTT. The gene calls are TRBV5-4 and TRBJ1-1; 7 bases are a match to TRBD1. Per the germline V gene, CDR1 is SGHNT and CDR2 is YYREEE (reference sequence). CDR3 length: 12 amino acids. Trimming removed 2 bases from V and 8 bases from J; junction bases left unmatched: 3. Filled out from reference TRBV5-4 and TRBJ1-1, the complete variable domain reads ETGVTQSPTHLIKTRGQQVTLRCSSQSGHNTVSWYQQALGQGPQFIFQYYREEENGRGNFPPRFSGLQFPNYSSELNVNALELDDSALYLCASSFTGEEAFFGQGTRLTVV.

This clone turned up a few times. J is TRBJ2-3 and V is TRBV7-9, with D possibly TRBD1 on 6 matching bases. This CDR3 contains 13 residues. V was cut by 7 bases and J by 4 bases, with 12 bases left in between. CDR1 is SEHNR, CDR2 FQNEAQ, per germline (reference sequence). DNA for the CDR3: TGTGCCAGCAACAGGGTCGGAGCAGATACGCAGTATTTT. Its translation is CASNRVGADTQYF.

This CDR3 is CASSPSGTVYGYTF. CDR3 DNA sequence: TGTGCCAGCAGTCCCTCCGGGACAGTCTATGGCTACACCTTC. The V and J genes are TRBV27 and TRBJ1-2; TRBD1 matches at 7 bases. This CDR3 is built from 14 residues. Germline V gene sequence: CDR1 MNHEY, CDR2 SMNVEV (reference sequence). The V and J ends lost 5 bases and 4 bases, in that order; junction bases with no gene match: 7.

The chain employs TRBV19 and TRBJ1-1; weak D call: TRBD1 (5 bases). The CDR3 loop spans 15 amino acids. V shed 4 bases and J shed 3 bases, with 15 bases lying between them. Germline lookup yields CDR1 LNHDA and CDR2 SQIVND (reference sequence). The CDR3 region has the DNA TGTGCCAGTAGTAGACTCGAGGGCAGGGACACTGAAGCTTTCTTT. Residues: CASSRLEGRDTEAFF.

The V and J genes are TRBV11-2 and TRBJ2-7; D is perhaps TRBD1 or TRBD2 (5 bases each). With 5 bases removed from V and 0 bases from J, the gap between germline ends came to 11 bases. This CDR3 spans 14 amino acids. Per the germline V gene, CDR1 is SGHAT and CDR2 is FQNNGV. CDR3 sequence reads: CASSGRGLSYEQYF. The DNA of the CDR3 is TGTGCCAGCAGCGGACGGGGCCTCTCCTACGAGCAGTACTTC.

The chain joins TRBV7-9 to TRBJ2-2; weak D call: TRBD1 (5 bases). Between the trimmed V and J ends, which lost 5 bases and 0 bases, there was a span of 10 bases. There are 15 residues in the CDR3. Germline V lookup: CDR1 SEHNR, CDR2 FQNEAQ (reference sequence). The CDR3 nucleotides are TGTGCCAGCAGCCCCCGGACAACGAACACCGGGGAGCTGTTTTTT. It translates to CASSPRTTNTGELFF.

The chain joins TRBV7-9 to TRBJ1-5; 8 nucleotides agree with TRBD1. CDR3 length: 13 residues. Germline V gene data show CDR1 as SEHNR and CDR2 as FQNEAQ (reference sequence). With V trimmed by 5 bases and J by 11 bases, 8 bases remained unmatched. The CDR3 reads CASSTDRVGSQHF. Here the CDR3 DNA reads TGTGCCAGCAGCACGGACAGGGTAGGGTCCCAGCATTTT.

This clone was seen many times. The chain links TRBV27 to TRBJ2-5; 12 nucleotides match TRBD2. The CDR3 loop spans 15 amino acids. Trimming cost V 4 bases and J 4 bases; bases outside gene matches: 4. From germline, CDR1 is MNHEY and CDR2 SMNVEV (reference sequence). Written as DNA, the CDR3 is TGTGCCAGCAGTTGGCTAGCGGGGGGGCCAGAGACCCAGTACTTC. Its translation is CASSWLAGGPETQYF.

This chain uses TRBV29-1 with TRBJ1-5; 8 bases map to TRBD1. The CDR3 loop spans 13 amino acids. Germline V CDR1 and CDR2: SQVTM, ANQGSEA. The V segment lost 5 bases and the J segment 4 bases; nucleotides outside the gene matches: 4. As DNA, the CDR3 is TGCAGCGTTAGGACAGGGATAAATCAGCCCCAGCATTTT. Its translation is CSVRTGINQPQHF.

The V gene is TRBV10-1, the J gene TRBJ1-2; unclear D gene. Germline V gene lookup returns CDR1 WNHNN and CDR2 SYGVQD (reference sequence). Trimming took off 3 bases at V and 5 bases at J, with 10 bases between the two ends. There are 13 residues in the CDR3. For the CDR3, the DNA is TGCGCCAGCAGTGAAGACCCTGGGTATGGCTACACCTTC. Its translation: CASSEDPGYGYTF.

This clone appeared a few times. This chain joins TRBV27 and TRBJ1-1; D remains ambiguous. V dropped 6 bases and J dropped 2 bases, with 16 bases sitting between them. The CDR3 covers 15 residues. Germline V gene sequence: CDR1 MNHEY, CDR2 SMNVEV (reference sequence). The CDR3 DNA reads as TGTGCCAGCAGCAGGACCCGAAGCGATAACACTGAAGCTTTCTTT. It encodes CASSRTRSDNTEAFF.

This clone occurred once. The rearrangement uses TRBV11-2 and TRBJ1-4, with unresolved D. CDR1 is SGHAT and CDR2 is FQNNGV in the germline V gene. The V and J ends lost 5 bases and 2 bases respectively, with 15 bases between them. The CDR3 has 16 residues. The DNA for the CDR3 is TGTGCCAGCAGCCCACTTCCGGGAGCGACTAATGAAAAACTGTTTTTT. Translating it yields CASSPLPGATNEKLFF. The complete variable domain, with remaining parts taken from reference TRBV11-2 and TRBJ1-4, reads EAGVAQSPRYKIIEKRQSVAFWCNPISGHATLYWYQQILGQGPKLLIQFQNNGVVDDSQLPKDRFSAERLKGVDSTLKIQPAKLEDSAVYLCASSPLPGATNEKLFFGSGTQLSVL.

V gene TRBV5-1 combines with J gene TRBJ1-6; 10 positions match TRBD1. The CDR3 extends over 15 amino acids. V was clipped by 4 bases and J by 5 bases; unmatched bases: 3. From germline, CDR1 is SGHRS and CDR2 YFSETQ. In nucleotides, the CDR3 is TGCGCCAGCAGCCTGACAGGGGGCCATAATTCACCCCTCCACTTT. As protein: CASSLTGGHNSPLHF.

The V call is TRBV7-6, the J call TRBJ2-7, with 7 positions matching TRBD1. Germline CDR1 is SGHVS and CDR2 is FNYEAQ. The CDR3 has 15 residues. Trimming cost V 3 bases and J 2 bases; bases outside gene matches: 7. CDR3 sequence reads: CASSFRDSRTYEQYF. CDR3 nucleotide sequence: TGTGCCAGCAGCTTTAGGGACAGCAGAACCTACGAGCAGTACTTC. The entire variable domain, with the rest obtained from reference TRBV7-6 and TRBJ2-7, is as follows: GAGVSQSPRYKVTKRGQDVALRCDPISGHVSLYWYRQALGQGPEFLTYFNYEAQQDKSGLPNDRFSAERPEGSISTLTIQRTEQRDSAMYRCASSFRDSRTYEQYFGPGTRLTVT.

This clone was recorded a few times. The rearrangement joins TRBV4-1 to TRBJ2-7, with 12 bases identical to TRBD1. From germline, CDR1 is MGHRA and CDR2 YSYEKL. The CDR3 runs to 16 residues. V shed 7 bases and J 3 bases; nucleotides not matched to a gene: 10. In DNA form, the CDR3 reads TGCGCCAGCACCCCGGGACAGGGGGCTTCCCGCTACGAGCAGTACTTC. It specifies CASTPGQGASRYEQYF.

The chain employs TRBV11-2 and TRBJ2-5, with a weak D call TRBD1 (6 bases). This CDR3 is 12 amino acids long. The germline V and J ends were trimmed by 3 bases and 10 bases, with 12 bases remaining between them. The germline gives CDR1 SGHAT, CDR2 FQNNGV. The CDR3 loop reads CASSFGEGVQYF. CDR3 in DNA: TGTGCCAGCAGCTTTGGCGAGGGGGTCCAGTACTTC.

The chain carries TRBV27 and TRBJ2-2, with 13 bases identical to TRBD2. The CDR3 extends over 16 amino acids. V was pared by 6 bases and J by 1 base, with 2 bases of the junction left unmatched. Per germline, CDR1 MNHEY and CDR2 SMNVEV (reference sequence). This CDR3 reads CASSGTSGVNTGELFF. CDR3 nucleotide sequence: TGTGCCAGCAGCGGGACTAGCGGGGTGAACACCGGGGAGCTGTTTTTT.

The chain joins TRBV9 to TRBJ1-6, with unresolved D. This CDR3 has 16 residues. Germline CDR1 is SGDLS and CDR2 is YYNGEE. The V and J ends lost 0 bases and 7 bases respectively, with 14 bases between them. The CDR3 coding sequence is TGTGCCAGCAGCGTAGAGTCGTCTTACCCAAATTCACCCCTCCACTTT. It encodes CASSVESSYPNSPLHF.

This chain uses TRBV18 with TRBJ2-7; D possibly matches TRBD1 or TRBD2 (5 bases each). Germline lookup yields CDR1 KGHSH and CDR2 LQKENI. The CDR3 consists of 15 residues. The V and J ends lost 3 bases and 0 bases respectively, with 12 bases between them. The DNA of the CDR3 is TGTGCCAGCTCACCCTCCGGGACCGCCTCCTACGAGCAGTACTTC. Its protein product is CASSPSGTASYEQYF.

V usage is TRBV5-1 and J usage is TRBJ2-5; D unresolved. The CDR3 runs to 14 residues. Germline assignment: CDR1 SGHRS and CDR2 YFSETQ. The V end lost 0 bases, the J end lost 0 bases, and 6 bases lay between the germline ends. The CDR3 sequence is CASSLAEYQETQYF. CDR3 coding DNA: TGCGCCAGCAGCTTGGCAGAGTACCAAGAGACCCAGTACTTC.

V and J are TRBV5-6 and TRBJ2-3; 8 nucleotides line up with TRBD1. Germline CDR1 SGHDT, CDR2 YYEEEE. This CDR3 contains 18 residues. The V gene end was trimmed by 1 base and the J gene end by 6 bases; junction bases not matched to a gene: 16. CDR3 DNA sequence: TGTGCCAGCAGCTTGCCGGGACAGGAGCAATTGGGTTGGGATACGCAGTATTTT. Translated, it gives CASSLPGQEQLGWDTQYF.

The rearrangement joins TRBV5-4 to TRBJ1-2; D is uncertain. Germline loops: CDR1 SGHNT, CDR2 YYREEE (reference sequence). The CDR3 consists of 15 residues. V lost 0 bases to trimming and J lost 5 bases, with 14 bases between them. The CDR3 reads CASSLVTPVAYGYTF. The CDR3 coding sequence is TGTGCCAGCAGCTTGGTGACACCGGTTGCTTATGGCTACACCTTC.

The V call is TRBV25-1, the J call TRBJ1-1; D call uncertain. V dropped 4 bases and J dropped 0 bases, with 15 bases sitting between them. This CDR3 contains 16 residues. Germline CDR1 MGHDK, CDR2 SYGVNS. The CDR3 region has the DNA TGTGCCAGCAGTGGGATTAATCTGGCCCTGAACACTGAAGCTTTCTTT. Translation: CASSGINLALNTEAFF.

This clone was found many times. The chain combines TRBV5-4 with TRBJ1-4; D is unresolved. Germline values: CDR1 SGHNT, CDR2 YYREEE (reference sequence). The CDR3 has 14 residues. V was cut by 4 bases and J by 3 bases, with 10 bases left in between. The CDR3 reads CASSGRGSNEKLFF. CDR3 DNA: TGTGCCAGCAGCGGCCGGGGTTCTAATGAAAAACTGTTTTTT. The full variable domain, in which reference TRBV5-4 and TRBJ1-4 provide the parts outside the CDR3, is ETGVTQSPTHLIKTRGQQVTLRCSSQSGHNTVSWYQQALGQGPQFIFQYYREEENGRGNFPPRFSGLQFPNYSSELNVNALELDDSALYLCASSGRGSNEKLFFGSGTQLSVL.

CDR3 region: CASSPGLAEETQYF. As DNA, the CDR3 is TGTGCCAGCAGCCCTGGACTAGCGGAAGAGACCCAGTACTTC. This sequence joins TRBV5-4 and TRBJ2-5; 10 bases are shared with TRBD2. V lost 4 bases, J lost 3 bases, and 3 bases stayed unmatched. CDR1 is SGHNT and CDR2 is YYREEE in the germline V gene (reference sequence). The CDR3 totals 14 residues.

The chain carries TRBV2 and TRBJ1-6; no firm D call. The V end lost 4 bases, the J end lost 9 bases, and 16 bases lay between the germline ends. The CDR3 consists of 15 residues. Germline CDR1 SNHLY, CDR2 FYNNEI. This CDR3 reads CASSADWDFGSPLHF. CDR3 DNA sequence: TGTGCCAGCAGTGCGGATTGGGATTTCGGTTCACCCCTCCACTTT.